The rows below give T cell receptor beta chains drawn from one sample of a study of T-cell memory formation after mild COVID-19. One entry per CDR3 protein, called by TCRdb with MiXCR from the 5' RACE reads. The table lists some 350,000 distinct CDR3 sequences, 10% to 15% of them singletons. What was sequenced was PBMCs or a T cell subset sorted from them (not recorded which). Receptors were obtained from a man between 18 and 29 years old who had mild COVID-19 (a few samples of this study predate the infection). Cell type and time point are not known. Both conserved end residues are part of each CDR3. D genes are given only for firm matches. Part of the rows lack a size; the others show once, few, many or a class for expanded clones.

v_gene: TRBV29-1; d_gene: -; abundance: many; CDR3aa: CSVEGYTEAFF
v_gene: TRBV5-1; d_gene: TRBD1; abundance: -; CDR3aa: CASSLGGTGGFEYGYTF
v_gene: TRBV3-1; d_gene: -; abundance: -; CDR3aa: CASSPKMWGMWIEQFF
v_gene: TRBV7-2; d_gene: TRBD1; abundance: many; CDR3aa: CASSLRPQGAGQPQHF
v_gene: TRBV7-2; d_gene: TRBD2; abundance: few; CDR3aa: CASSSLAGGSGDTQYF
v_gene: TRBV12-3/TRBV12-4; d_gene: TRBD2; abundance: -; CDR3aa: CASSRTSGGESYNEQFF
v_gene: TRBV5-1; d_gene: -; abundance: many; CDR3aa: CASSRPGDETQYF
v_gene: TRBV18; d_gene: -; abundance: few; CDR3aa: CASSRGEQETQYF
v_gene: TRBV12-3/TRBV12-4; d_gene: TRBD2; abundance: few; CDR3aa: CASSSLGSGVLNTGELFF
v_gene: TRBV5-1; d_gene: TRBD2; abundance: many; CDR3aa: CASSALAGPENIQYF
v_gene: TRBV12-3/TRBV12-4; d_gene: -; abundance: many; CDR3aa: CASSLGDLGEQYF
v_gene: TRBV5-1; d_gene: -; abundance: few; CDR3aa: CASSMGGPGNTIYF
v_gene: TRBV7-9; d_gene: -; abundance: many; CDR3aa: CASSLENSPLHF
v_gene: TRBV11-2; d_gene: -; abundance: once; CDR3aa: CASSFGAGGINEQFF
v_gene: TRBV5-1; d_gene: -; abundance: -; CDR3aa: CASSPPRISTGELFF
v_gene: TRBV7-2; d_gene: -; abundance: -; CDR3aa: CASSLAVRQGISNTQYF
v_gene: TRBV20-1; d_gene: -; abundance: few; CDR3aa: CSAFLANEKLFF
v_gene: TRBV7-2; d_gene: TRBD1; abundance: few; CDR3aa: CASSSGGAQYF
v_gene: TRBV7-2; d_gene: TRBD2; abundance: -; CDR3aa: CASSLPRTSGTSYNEQFF
v_gene: TRBV25-1; d_gene: -; abundance: -; CDR3aa: CASSESPTRTNEKLFF
v_gene: TRBV12-3/TRBV12-4; d_gene: TRBD2; abundance: many; CDR3aa: CASSWAGGPLDEQFF
v_gene: TRBV5-1; d_gene: TRBD2; abundance: few; CDR3aa: CASSLSAGVREQFF
v_gene: TRBV12-3/TRBV12-4; d_gene: -; abundance: few; CDR3aa: CATRGSGYEQYF
v_gene: TRBV6-2/TRBV6-3; d_gene: TRBD1; abundance: few; CDR3aa: CASSSWDRGFENTEAFF
v_gene: TRBV6-2/TRBV6-3; d_gene: -; abundance: -; CDR3aa: CASSYDTAPGANVLTF
v_gene: TRBV4-1; d_gene: -; abundance: many; CDR3aa: CASSHVWTFSGNTIYF
v_gene: TRBV5-1; d_gene: -; abundance: few; CDR3aa: CASSSQAEGEQYF
v_gene: TRBV7-2; d_gene: -; abundance: -; CDR3aa: CASSLATSGPTQYF
v_gene: TRBV3-1; d_gene: TRBD1; abundance: -; CDR3aa: CASSQDVGQGPQPQHF
v_gene: TRBV6-2/TRBV6-3; d_gene: TRBD1; abundance: few; CDR3aa: CASSYHGQGRNSPLHF
v_gene: TRBV20-1; d_gene: TRBD1; abundance: -; CDR3aa: CSASRTGGYNEQFF
v_gene: TRBV4-3; d_gene: TRBD2; abundance: many; CDR3aa: CASSQETGTSGEDGELFF
v_gene: TRBV5-1; d_gene: TRBD1; abundance: few; CDR3aa: CASRTGEGLYEQYF
v_gene: TRBV12-3/TRBV12-4; d_gene: -; abundance: many; CDR3aa: CASARGIPETQYF
v_gene: TRBV4-2; d_gene: -; abundance: few; CDR3aa: CASRSRGAEPEAFF
v_gene: TRBV5-1; d_gene: -; abundance: -; CDR3aa: CASSLENGGLFF
v_gene: TRBV20-1; d_gene: TRBD1; abundance: few; CDR3aa: CSASRHRGDTDTQYF
v_gene: TRBV5-1; d_gene: -; abundance: -; CDR3aa: CASSFLNTQYF
v_gene: TRBV2; d_gene: -; abundance: few; CDR3aa: CASMFGGSYNEQFF
v_gene: TRBV5-5; d_gene: TRBD2; abundance: many; CDR3aa: CASSLNSGGAETQYF
v_gene: TRBV12-3/TRBV12-4; d_gene: -; abundance: few; CDR3aa: CASSLGDVRSYEQYF
v_gene: TRBV9; d_gene: -; abundance: -; CDR3aa: CASNRDRSPLHF